The present entry profiles one TCR beta chain with its context. TCRdb re-called the 5' RACE reads with MiXCR, one entry per CDR3 protein. This repertoire shows approximately 580,000 distinct CDR3 sequences, about a sixth found once; its top ten account for 15% to 20%. CDR3 size: 14 residues. Trimming took 4 bases from V and 1 from J; bases not matched to a gene: 2. Per the germline V gene, CDR1 is KGHSH and CDR2 is LQKENI. This entry comes from a study of T cells after yellow fever vaccination. The source of this sequence is a young man who received the YFV17D yellow fever vaccine. The sample here was PBMCs, taken about 5 days after the first yellow fever vaccination. This chain uses TRBV18 with TRBJ1-2; 8 positions agree with TRBD1. This CDR3 is CASSQDRDNYGYTF. The CDR3 DNA follows: TGTGCCAGCTCACAGGACAGGGATAACTATGGCTACACCTTC.